This TCR beta chain is from a study of cytomegalovirus exposure and HLA in healthy donors. Study information: HLA-typed donors were the source of 83 million or so unique TCRs, which an early data release held. Overall study results and limits: Later work found that TCR association rates differed between HLA loci; DRB1 had the most and HLA-C the fewest.

This CDR3 has 14 amino acids. CDR1 and CDR2 (germline): MNHEY, SMNVEV (reference sequence). The trim removed 3 bases at V and 3 bases at J, leaving 3 bases unmatched. PCR amplification relied on 60 Vbeta primers (plus 13 Jbeta primers). This table comes from immunoSEQ multiplex PCR, and its TCRdb copy is limited to in-frame clones, with some not included. The sample carries 110,000 to 150,000 clones, approximately 79% recorded once. About this clone itself: Its antigen is undetermined.

The specimen sequenced was PBMCs. The sequence came from a man younger than 35 in good health and CMV-seropositive. The chain joins TRBV27 to TRBJ2-7, with TRBD2 identical over 9 bases. The chain's CDR3 is CASSLREGGYEQYF. DNA of the CDR3: TGTGCCAGCAGTTTGCGGGAGGGAGGCTACGAGCAGTACTTC.